The present TCR beta chain was sequenced within a study of early T cells in non-severe SARS-CoV-2 infection. Study-level findings and limits: VDJdb matching skewed toward anti-spike CD8 responses, missing private and CD4 specificities.

This CDR3 has 13 amino acids. Trimming stripped 6 bases from V and 3 bases from J, with 9 bases between. Tagging with unique molecular identifiers was applied to individual cDNA molecules. TCRdb re-analysed the 5' RACE reads in MiXCR, keeping a single row per CDR3 protein. The table records fewer than 75,000 distinct CDR3 sequences, roughly a sixth of them present only once. This clonotype was seen ten or more times. The antigen is not known. This receptor was obtained from an adult who was a healthcare worker with PCR-confirmed SARS-CoV-2 infection or an uninfected control (not recorded which). The chain recombines TRBV12-3 or TRBV12-4 with TRBJ2-1; D is unclear. The input for sequencing was whole blood, taken at baseline. CDR3 amino acids: CASSLLLYNEQFF. The CDR3 DNA follows: TGTGCCAGCAGCCTCCTACTCTACAATGAGCAGTTCTTC.